This TCR beta chain derives from a study of T cell responses to AZD1222 COVID-19 vaccine. In the study overall: It was second doses at about 4 or about 12 weeks that were pooled. Findings and limits, study-wide: Researchers report vaccine-associated CD4 TCRs spanning spike, with dominance at 160-218 and 743-854. Unmutated variant regions reportedly attract nearly half of all spike-specific TCRs.

TCRdb keeps only in-frame clones here, not all; method: immunoSEQ multiplex PCR. Of about 130,000 clones in the sample, 70% to 90% are singletons; the top ten hold roughly 1.6%. In regard to this clone: Antigen: not known.

The CDR3 is made up of 13 amino acids. Germline CDR1 and CDR2: SQVTM and ANQGSEA. Losses at the gene ends were 7 bases for V and 6 bases for J; bases not matched to a gene: 5. The chain combines TRBV29-1 with TRBJ1-5; 11 bases fit TRBD1. This TCR was sampled from an adult in good health. The input for sequencing was peripheral blood, taken on day 0 of AZD1222 vaccination. The CDR3 region is CSAGDRGGQPQHF. Here the CDR3 DNA reads TGCAGCGCCGGGGACAGGGGGGGTCAGCCCCAGCATTTT.